One TCR beta chain is described in this entry. Its antigen is not identified. V was pared by 3 bases and J by 2 bases, with 8 bases of the junction left unmatched. The CDR3 totals 16 residues. Per the germline V gene, CDR1 is SGHRS and CDR2 is YFSETQ. The data are from a study of cytomegalovirus exposure and HLA in healthy donors. Whole-study results and caveats: According to a subsequent analysis, TCR clusters identified in the first cohort showed a tendency to co-occur across the 110 or so validation repertoires. It was reported that the classifier diagnosed cytomegalovirus status with high specificity and sensitivity in both the original and validation cohorts. The listing of 150 to 200 TCR beta chains classed them as cytomegalovirus-associated.

Here immunoSEQ multiplex PCR was the method, and the copy in TCRdb shows in-frame clones only, minus some. The sample holds about 62,000 clones, around 95% seen once. Separate from the roughly 700-subject first cohort, the roughly 120-subject validation cohort was the one that the donors belonged to. The chain combines TRBV5-1 with TRBJ2-7; TRBD2 matches 10 bases. The sequence was collected from a woman between 18 and 30 years old in good health and CMV-seropositive. Sequencing was performed on PBMCs. CDR3 protein: CASSSGLAPSPYEQYF. DNA for the CDR3: TGCGCCAGCAGCTCGGGACTAGCGCCGTCTCCCTACGAGCAGTACTTC.